This entry features one T cell receptor (beta chain) sequence. Its antigen is currently unknown. The source of the sample is a study of tumor-infiltrating lymphocytes in glioblastoma multiforme. Points from the study as a whole: Only one glioblastoma patient had TCR and mutation analysis. Clone frequencies may be distorted by unequal TCR transcripts per cell.

TCR beta libraries were built from RNA through three nested multiplex PCR rounds using modified ARM-PCR. These TCRB libraries lack any described unique molecular identifiers. MiXCR was run by TCRdb on the multiplex PCR reads, yielding one entry per CDR3 protein. The sample lists about 15,000 distinct CDR3 sequences; 55% to 75% were seen once. Trimming removed 0 bases from V and 3 bases from J; junction bases left unmatched: 3. Per germline, CDR1 SGHDT and CDR2 YYEEEE. This CDR3 comprises 15 residues. The sequenced sample consisted of brain tumor tissue. The TCR was taken from a male donor with glioblastoma. This chain joins TRBV5-6 and TRBJ2-7; 10 bases match TRBD2. Here the CDR3 reads CASSLGASGSYEQYF. The CDR3 nucleotides are TGTGCCAGCAGCTTGGGGGCTAGCGGGAGCTACGAGCAGTACTTC.